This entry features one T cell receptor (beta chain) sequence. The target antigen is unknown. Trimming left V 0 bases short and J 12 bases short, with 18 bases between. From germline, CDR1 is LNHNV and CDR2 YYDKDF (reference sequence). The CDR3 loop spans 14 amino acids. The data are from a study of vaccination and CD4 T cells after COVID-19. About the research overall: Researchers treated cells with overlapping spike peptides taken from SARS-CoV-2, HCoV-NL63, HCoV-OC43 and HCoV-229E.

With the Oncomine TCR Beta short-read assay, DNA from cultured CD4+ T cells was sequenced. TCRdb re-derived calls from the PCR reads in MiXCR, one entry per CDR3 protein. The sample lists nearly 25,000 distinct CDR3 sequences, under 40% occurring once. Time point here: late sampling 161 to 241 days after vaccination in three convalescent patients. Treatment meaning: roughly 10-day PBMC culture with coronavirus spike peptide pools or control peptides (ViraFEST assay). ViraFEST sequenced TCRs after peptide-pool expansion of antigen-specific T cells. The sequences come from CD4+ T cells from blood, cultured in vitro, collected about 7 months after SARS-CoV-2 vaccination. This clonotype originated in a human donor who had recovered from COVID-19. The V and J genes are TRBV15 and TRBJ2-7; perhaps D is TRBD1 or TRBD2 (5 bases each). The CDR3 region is CATSRDVGTEFLYF. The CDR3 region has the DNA TGTGCCACCAGCAGAGACGTCGGGACGGAGTTTCTGTACTTC.